Presented here are 14 T cell receptor beta chains from one specimen sequenced in a study of blood T cell repertoires in COVID-19. Libraries were prepared by immunoSEQ multiplex PCR; TCRdb keeps only in-frame clonotypes and omits some of them. The sample lists a few hundred thousand clones; about nine tenths were seen once. The sample taken for sequencing was PBMCs or T cells enriched from blood (not recorded which). The source of these receptors is a man aged 35-49 years who had recovered from COVID-19.

The sample holds a few counts of this clone. V usage is TRBV2 and J usage is TRBJ2-7; the match to TRBD2 covers 8 bases. V lost 7 bases to trimming and J lost 9 bases; unmatched junction nucleotides: 8. Germline CDR1 and CDR2: SNHLY and FYNNEI. The CDR3 runs 12 residues. CDR3 in amino acids: CASTSGSPVQYF. The DNA for the CDR3 is TGTGCCAGCACCAGCGGGAGTCCCGTGCAGTACTTC.

The chain uses TRBV23-1 and TRBJ1-1; possibly TRBD1 for D (5 bases). TRBV23-1 is an ORF; its function is uncertain. Trimming stripped 6 bases from V and 1 base from J, with 12 bases between. There are 14 residues in the CDR3. CDR3 nucleotides: TGCGCCAGCAGCCCCGGGACTGAGAACACTGAAGCTTTCTTT. Residues: CASSPGTENTEAFF.

This clone has a single count. An end of the junction differs from the germline gene, which may be a read error. V gene TRBV6-1 combines with J gene TRBJ1-6; tentative D call: TRBD1 (6 bases). CDR1 is MNHNS and CDR2 is SASEGT in the germline V gene. The CDR3 extends over 14 amino acids. The CDR3 spells CASTEDRTLRALHF. CDR3 DNA: TGTGCCAGCACTGAAGACAGGACCCTTAGAGCCCTCCACTTT.

The chain is built from TRBV24-1 and TRBJ2-2, with 11 bases identical to TRBD2. The CDR3 has 16 residues. Looked up from germline, CDR1 is KGHDR and CDR2 is SFDVKD. The V gene end was trimmed by 4 bases and the J gene end by 5 bases; junction bases not matched to a gene: 5. The CDR3 here is CATSDPTSGATGELFF. The CDR3 region has the DNA TGTGCCACCAGTGACCCGACTAGCGGGGCGACCGGGGAGCTGTTTTTT.

The chain recombines TRBV5-4 with TRBJ2-1; 7 bases match TRBD1. CDR1 SGHNT and CDR2 YYREEE come from the germline V gene (reference sequence). The CDR3 extends over 15 amino acids. With 3 bases clipped from V and 5 bases from J, the junction kept 8 bases outside the gene matches. The chain's CDR3 is CASSWDRGADNEQFF. The CDR3 DNA reads as TGTGCCAGCAGCTGGGACAGAGGGGCCGACAATGAGCAGTTCTTC.

This clone was counted once. The chain has TRBV6-1 and TRBJ1-2; TRBD1 aligns across 9 bases. Germline CDR1 and CDR2: MNHNS and SASEGT. V trimming: 1 base; J trimming: 6 bases; junction bases outside the gene matches: 6. The CDR3 runs to 15 residues. DNA for the CDR3: TGTGCCAGCAGTGAAGTGGGGGGACAGGGAAATGGCTACACCTTC. Translation: CASSEVGGQGNGYTF.

V is TRBV11-2 and J is TRBJ1-2; a possible D gene is TRBD1 (5 bases). The germline CDR1 and CDR2 sequences are SGHAT and FQNNGV. The CDR3 totals 15 residues. V was clipped by 0 bases and J by 2 bases, with 10 bases between them. The CDR3 DNA reads TGTGCCAGCAGCTTAGACAGGGATCTCAACTATGGCTACACCTTC. Translation: CASSLDRDLNYGYTF.

V usage is TRBV18 and J usage is TRBJ2-3; 7 bases map to TRBD1. Unmatched junction bases numbered 13, after V lost 8 bases and J lost 2 bases. The CDR3 sequence is 16 residues long. CDR1 and CDR2 (germline): KGHSH, LQKENI. CDR3 loop: CASRPDRLGNTDTQYF. The CDR3 DNA is TGTGCCAGCAGACCGGACAGGCTTGGGAACACAGATACGCAGTATTTT.

The chain uses TRBV4-3 and TRBJ1-2; tentative D call: TRBD1 (6 bases). Germline V lookup: CDR1 LGHNA, CDR2 YSLEER. Trimming removed 0 bases from V and 1 base from J, with 18 bases in between. This CDR3 spans 18 amino acids. Here the CDR3 reads CASSQERGGGRNNYGYTF. The CDR3 DNA reads TGCGCCAGCAGCCAAGAAAGGGGAGGGGGGCGGAATAACTATGGCTACACCTTC.

The chain has TRBV3-1 (or the pseudogene TRBV3-2) and TRBJ1-6; D ambiguous. The CDR3 runs 14 residues. Germline loops: CDR1 LGHDT, CDR2 YNNKEL (reference sequence). V was shortened by 1 base and J by 10 bases, with 11 bases between the two germline ends. The CDR3 sequence: CASSQGAGESPLHF. CDR3 nucleotide sequence: TGTGCCAGCAGCCAAGGTGCAGGTGAATCACCCCTCCACTTT.

DNA of the CDR3: TGCGCCAGCAGCAGGGGGCAATCAGATACGCAGTATTTT. Its translation: CASSRGQSDTQYF. The rearrangement links TRBV5-1 to TRBJ2-3; 7 nucleotides line up with TRBD1. The ends lost 4 bases at V and 4 bases at J; junction bases unmatched: 3. The germline V gene encodes CDR1 SGHRS and CDR2 YFSETQ. The CDR3 has 13 amino acids.

J is TRBJ1-2 and V is TRBV6-2 or TRBV6-3; TRBD1 aligns across 7 bases. Germline assignment: CDR1 MNHEY and CDR2 SVGEGT. This CDR3 region has 14 residues. V was clipped by 5 bases and J by 7 bases; unmatched bases: 10. CDR3 residues: CASSTDRAETGYTF. The CDR3 region has the DNA TGTGCCAGCAGTACCGACAGGGCTGAAACTGGCTACACCTTC.

The V gene is TRBV19, the J gene TRBJ1-2; no reliable D call. CDR1 LNHDA and CDR2 SQIVND come from the germline V gene (reference sequence). V was trimmed by 10 bases and J by 4 bases, leaving 13 bases between them. This CDR3 comprises 12 residues. Written as DNA, the CDR3 is TGTGCCACGACTGCAAGTGGCTATGGCTACACCTTC. Amino acids: CATTASGYGYTF.

The chain links TRBV19 to TRBJ1-4; D unclear. Germline CDR1 is LNHDA and CDR2 is SQIVND (reference sequence). The CDR3 consists of 14 residues. V shed 5 bases and J shed 7 bases, with 14 bases lying between them. The CDR3 sequence is CASSWSGSGEKLFF. Here the CDR3 DNA reads TGTGCCAGTAGTTGGAGTGGCTCGGGTGAAAAACTGTTTTTT.